These T cell receptor beta chains were read from a single sample in a study of Graves' ophthalmopathy and Graves' hyperthyroidism. TCRdb analysed the multiplex PCR reads with MiXCR anew, one entry per CDR3 protein. Of approximately 640,000 distinct CDR3 sequences listed, about 41% are singletons. Sequencing input: peripheral blood. The receptor source for this set is an adult man with Graves' ophthalmopathy. Each CDR3 is given with its conserved first and last residue. D genes are given only for firm matches. Expanded clones get a size class; other rows say once, few or many, or leave the size out.

- TRBJ2-7 TRBV7-2 many 14 CASSSLGGPFEQYF TGTGCCAGCAGCTCCTTGGGGGGACCTTTCGAGCAGTACTTC
- TRBJ2-6 TRBV24-1 many 16 CATSDPPLGGANVLTF TGTGCCACCAGTGATCCCCCCCTTGGGGGGGCCAACGTCCTGACTTTC
- TRBJ1-5 TRBV24-1 many 16 CAVSARLGHSNQPQHF TGTGCCGTATCCGCAAGGTTAGGTCATAGCAATCAGCCCCAGCATTTT
TRBD1 TRBJ1-2 TRBV7-4 - 15 CASSKDRGLGYGYTF TGTGCCAGCAGCAAGGACAGGGGGCTCGGCTATGGCTACACCTTC
- TRBJ2-6 TRBV7-2 - 18 CASSLLSPTGRGANVLTF TGTGCCAGCAGTTTACTTTCCCCCACAGGGCGAGGGGCCAACGTCCTGACTTTC
- TRBJ2-2 TRBV6-5 - 13 CASGLLLSGELFF TGTGCCAGCGGACTCCTACTCTCCGGGGAGCTGTTTTTT
- TRBJ2-2 TRBV5-1 - 13 CASSTGHTGELFF TGCGCCAGCAGCACCGGACACACCGGGGAGCTGTTTTTT
- TRBJ2-7 TRBV19 once 15 CASSIVSGPFYEQYF TGTGCCAGTAGTATAGTGTCAGGACCTTTCTACGAGCAGTACTTC
TRBD2 TRBJ2-6 TRBV12-3/TRBV12-4 many 18 CASSLGFAGEAGANVLTF TGTGCCAGCAGTTTAGGGTTTGCGGGAGAAGCTGGGGCCAACGTCCTGACTTTC
- TRBJ2-5 TRBV20-1 - 14 CSARAGGTQETQYF TGCAGTGCTAGAGCCGGCGGGACTCAAGAGACCCAGTACTTC
- TRBJ1-5 TRBV5-5 - 16 CASSLHRVSSNQPQHF TGTGCCAGCAGCCTACACAGGGTCTCCAGCAATCAGCCCCAGCATTTT
TRBD2 TRBJ2-7 TRBV20-1 many 11 CSAVTSEKEYF TGCAGTGCTGTCACTAGCGAGAAGGAGTACTTC
- TRBJ1-4 TRBV10-3 once 14 CAISESAGSEKLFF TGTGCCATCAGTGAATCCGCAGGGTCTGAAAAACTGTTTTTT
TRBD2 TRBJ2-5 TRBV24-1 - 14 CARTSGSGEETQYF TGTGCCCGGACTAGCGGGAGCGGTGAGGAGACCCAGTACTTC
- TRBJ2-2 TRBV7-2 - 13 CASRSTGHGELFF TGTGCCAGCAGGTCCACAGGGCACGGGGAGCTGTTTTTT
TRBD2 TRBJ2-5 TRBV11-3 - 16 CASSQGLAGFLETQYF TGTGCCAGCAGCCAAGGACTAGCGGGCTTTCTAGAGACCCAGTACTTC
- TRBJ2-7 TRBV7-7 - 13 CASSLSPSDEQYF TGTGCCAGCAGCTTAAGCCCATCCGACGAGCAGTACTTC
- TRBJ2-7 TRBV15 many 15 CATSREKALSYEQYF TGTGCCACCAGCAGGGAAAAGGCCCTCTCCTACGAGCAGTACTTC
- TRBJ2-5 TRBV11-2 - 13 CASGLGREETQYF TGTGCCAGCGGCTTGGGACGGGAGGAGACCCAGTACTTC
- TRBJ1-1 TRBV28 few 15 CASSPAGVKNTEAFF TGTGCCAGCAGTCCGGCTGGGGTTAAAAACACTGAAGCTTTCTTT
- TRBJ2-7 TRBV25-1 - 15 CASNSGTGPFYEQYF TGTGCCAGCAATTCCGGCACCGGGCCCTTCTACGAGCAGTACTTC
TRBD1 TRBJ1-6 TRBV25-1 - 14 CATSDRDYNSPLHF TGTGCCACCTCGGACAGGGACTATAATTCACCCCTCCACTTT
- TRBJ2-5 TRBV9 many 14 CASSAWDSQETQYF TGTGCCAGCAGCGCCTGGGACTCCCAGGAGACCCAGTACTTC
- TRBJ2-6 TRBV20-1 many 15 CSAFSRPSGANVLTF TGCAGTGCTTTCTCCCGTCCCTCTGGGGCCAACGTCCTGACTTTC
- TRBJ2-7 TRBV10-3 - 14 CAISEEDRGYERYF TGTGCCATCAGTGAGGAGGACCGAGGCTACGAGCGGTACTTC
- TRBJ1-3 TRBV12-3/TRBV12-4 - 17 CASSPSGSSNYGYTIYF TGTGCCAGCAGTCCGTCAGGGAGTTCTAACTATGGCTACACCATATATTTT
TRBD2 TRBJ2-5 TRBV6-1 few 16 CASSESPAGVQETQYF TGTGCCAGCAGTGAATCGCCAGCGGGGGTCCAAGAGACCCAGTACTTC
- TRBJ1-6 TRBV7-6 many 14 CASSQTLANSPLHF TGTGCCAGCAGTCAAACCTTGGCGAATTCACCCCTCCACTTT
- TRBJ1-2 TRBV5-1 many 12 CASSLEGYGYTF TGTGCCAGCAGCTTAGAGGGCTATGGCTACACCTTC
- TRBJ2-7 TRBV14 many 13 CASSPTLANEQYF TGTGCCAGCAGCCCAACCCTAGCTAACGAGCAGTACTTC
TRBD1 TRBJ1-6 TRBV2 - 15 CASSDQGGLRSPLHF TGTGCCAGCAGTGATCAGGGGGGTTTAAGATCACCCCTCCACTTT
- TRBJ1-4 TRBV25-1 - 14 CASSDTGANEKLFF TGTGCCAGCAGTGACACGGGGGCTAATGAAAAACTGTTTTTT
- TRBJ2-3 TRBV9 few 15 CASSERNRVTDTQYF TGTGCCAGCAGCGAACGGAACAGGGTTACAGATACGCAGTATTTT
TRBD1 TRBJ1-3 TRBV29-1 - 14 CSVDQGARGYTIYF TGCAGCGTTGATCAGGGGGCGCGTGGCTACACCATATATTTT
- TRBJ2-2 TRBV24-1 - 15 CATSDFWDNTGELFF TGTGCCACCAGTGATTTTTGGGACAACACCGGGGAGCTGTTTTTT
TRBD1 TRBJ1-1 TRBV2 many 14 CASSGGQGWTEAFF TGTGCCAGCAGTGGCGGACAGGGGTGGACTGAAGCTTTCTTT